This TCR beta chain derives from a study of blood T cell repertoires in COVID-19. In the study overall: The United States, Italy and Spain provided the acute and convalescent COVID-19 samples.

Measured with immunoSEQ multiplex PCR; TCRdb has only the in-frame clones, and not every one. The top ten clones hold about 7.8% of a sample with 200,000 to 250,000 clones, 84% of them seen once. Trimming at V came to 3 bases and at J to 3 bases, leaving 7 bases not matched to a gene. This CDR3 comprises 16 residues. Germline CDR1 is SGDLS and CDR2 is YYNGEE. The clonotype was recovered from a woman older than 75 with COVID-19, enrolled during active disease. The chain carries TRBV9 and TRBJ1-2, with TRBD1 matching over 11 bases. Sequencing was performed on peripheral blood. CDR3: CASSGGTGGRHYGYTF. CDR3 nucleotides: TGTGCCAGCAGCGGGGGGACAGGGGGTCGCCACTATGGCTACACCTTC.